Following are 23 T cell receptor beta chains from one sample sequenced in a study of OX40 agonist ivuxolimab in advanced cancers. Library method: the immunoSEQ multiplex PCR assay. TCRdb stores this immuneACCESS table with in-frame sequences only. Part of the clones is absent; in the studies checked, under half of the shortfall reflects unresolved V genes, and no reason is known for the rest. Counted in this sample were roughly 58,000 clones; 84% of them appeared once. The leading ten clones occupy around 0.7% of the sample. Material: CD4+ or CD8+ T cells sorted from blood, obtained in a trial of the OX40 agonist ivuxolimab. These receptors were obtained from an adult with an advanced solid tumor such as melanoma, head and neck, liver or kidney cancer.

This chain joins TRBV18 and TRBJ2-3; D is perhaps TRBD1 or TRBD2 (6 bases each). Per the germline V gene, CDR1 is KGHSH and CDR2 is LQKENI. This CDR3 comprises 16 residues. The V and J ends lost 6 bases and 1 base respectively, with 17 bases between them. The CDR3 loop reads CASSPKGGFGTDTQYF. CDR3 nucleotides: TGTGCCAGCTCCCCTAAGGGGGGTTTTGGCACAGATACGCAGTATTTT.

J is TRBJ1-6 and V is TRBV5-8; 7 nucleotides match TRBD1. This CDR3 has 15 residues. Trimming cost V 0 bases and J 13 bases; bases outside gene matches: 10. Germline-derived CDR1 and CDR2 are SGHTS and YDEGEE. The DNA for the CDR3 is TGTGCCAGCAGCTTGGTGACAGGGACAGTGGAGCCCCTCCACTTT. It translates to CASSLVTGTVEPLHF.

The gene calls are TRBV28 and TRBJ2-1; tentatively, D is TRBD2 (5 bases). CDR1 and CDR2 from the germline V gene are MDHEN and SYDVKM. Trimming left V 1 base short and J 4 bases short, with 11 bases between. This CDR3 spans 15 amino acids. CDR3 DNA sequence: TGTGCCAGCAGTTTATACGGGGTCAAGTACAATGAGCAGTTCTTC. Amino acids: CASSLYGVKYNEQFF.

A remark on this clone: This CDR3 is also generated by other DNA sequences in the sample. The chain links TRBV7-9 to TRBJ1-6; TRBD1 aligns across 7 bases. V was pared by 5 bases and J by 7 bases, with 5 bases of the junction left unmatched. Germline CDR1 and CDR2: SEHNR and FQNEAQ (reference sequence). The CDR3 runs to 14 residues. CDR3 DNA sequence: TGTGCCAGCAGCACGACAGGGAGCAATTCACCCCTCCACTTT. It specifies CASSTTGSNSPLHF.

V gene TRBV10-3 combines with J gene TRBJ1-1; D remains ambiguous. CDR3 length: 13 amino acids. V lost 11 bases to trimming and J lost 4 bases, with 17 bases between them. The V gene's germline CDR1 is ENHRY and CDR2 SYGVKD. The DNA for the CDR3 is TGTGCCGCCGAGCCCGAGGGCGCCACTGAAGCTTTCTTT. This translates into CAAEPEGATEAFF.

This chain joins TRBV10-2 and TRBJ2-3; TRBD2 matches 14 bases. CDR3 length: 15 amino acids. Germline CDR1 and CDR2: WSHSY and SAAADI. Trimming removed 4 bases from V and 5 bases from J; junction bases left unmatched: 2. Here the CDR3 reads CASSGGLAGGDTQYF. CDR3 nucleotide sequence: TGCGCCAGCAGTGGTGGACTAGCGGGGGGAGATACGCAGTATTTT.

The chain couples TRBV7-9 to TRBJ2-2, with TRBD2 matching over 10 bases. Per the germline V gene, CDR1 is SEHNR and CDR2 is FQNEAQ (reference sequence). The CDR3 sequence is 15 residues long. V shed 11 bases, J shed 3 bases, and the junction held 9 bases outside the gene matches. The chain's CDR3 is CAAGAGGIDTGELFF. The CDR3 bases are TGTGCCGCGGGAGCGGGAGGGATTGACACCGGGGAGCTGTTTTTT.

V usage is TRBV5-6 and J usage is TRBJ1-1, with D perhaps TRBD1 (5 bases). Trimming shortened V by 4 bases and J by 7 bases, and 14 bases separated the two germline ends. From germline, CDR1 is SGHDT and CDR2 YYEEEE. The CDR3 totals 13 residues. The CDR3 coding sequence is TGTGCCAGCAGCCAAACCCAGGGATTTGAAGCTTTCTTT. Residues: CASSQTQGFEAFF.

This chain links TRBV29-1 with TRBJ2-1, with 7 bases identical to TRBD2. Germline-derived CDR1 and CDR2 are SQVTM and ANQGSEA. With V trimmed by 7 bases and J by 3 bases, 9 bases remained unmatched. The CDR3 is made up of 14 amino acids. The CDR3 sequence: CSATSDLNYNEQFF. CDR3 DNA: TGCAGCGCCACTAGCGACTTAAACTACAATGAGCAGTTCTTC.

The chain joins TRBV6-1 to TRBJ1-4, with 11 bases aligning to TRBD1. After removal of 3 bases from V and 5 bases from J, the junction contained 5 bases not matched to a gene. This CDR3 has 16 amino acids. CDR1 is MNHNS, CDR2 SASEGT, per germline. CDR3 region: CASSDRDRGRNEKLFF. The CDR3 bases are TGTGCCAGCAGTGACCGGGACAGGGGGAGAAATGAAAAACTGTTTTTT.

The CDR3 is CASSQERTEESGANVLTF. DNA for the CDR3: TGCGCCAGCAGCCAAGAACGGACGGAGGAGTCTGGGGCCAACGTCCTGACTTTC. V gene TRBV4-1 combines with J gene TRBJ2-6; a possible D gene is TRBD2 (5 bases). The ends were cut back, 0 bases at V and 1 base at J, with 13 bases in the middle. The CDR3 length is 18 residues. Germline lookup yields CDR1 MGHRA and CDR2 YSYEKL.

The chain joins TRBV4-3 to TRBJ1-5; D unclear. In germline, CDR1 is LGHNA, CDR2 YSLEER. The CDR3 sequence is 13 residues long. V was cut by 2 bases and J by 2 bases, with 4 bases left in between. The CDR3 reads CASSQLGNQPQHF. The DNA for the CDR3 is TGCGCCAGCAGCCAATTGGGCAATCAGCCCCAGCATTTT.

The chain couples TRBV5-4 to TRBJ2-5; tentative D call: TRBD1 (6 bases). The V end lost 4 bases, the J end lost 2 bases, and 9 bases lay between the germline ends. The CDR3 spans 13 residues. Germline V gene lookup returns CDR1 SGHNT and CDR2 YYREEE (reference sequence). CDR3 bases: TGTGCCAGCAGCCAACAGGGTCAAGAGACCCAGTACTTC. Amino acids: CASSQQGQETQYF.

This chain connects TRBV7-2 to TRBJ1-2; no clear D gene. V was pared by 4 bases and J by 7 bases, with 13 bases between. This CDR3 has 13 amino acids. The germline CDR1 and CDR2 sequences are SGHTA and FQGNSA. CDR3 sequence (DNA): TGTGCCAGCAGCTATCAGGCGACCAGTGGCTACACCTTC. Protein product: CASSYQATSGYTF.

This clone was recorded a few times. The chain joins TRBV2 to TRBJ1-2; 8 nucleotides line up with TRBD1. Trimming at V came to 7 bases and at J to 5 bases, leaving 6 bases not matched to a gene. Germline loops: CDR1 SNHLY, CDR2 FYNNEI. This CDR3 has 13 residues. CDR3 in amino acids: CASNPGGWYGYTF. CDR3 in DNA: TGTGCCAGCAACCCAGGGGGCTGGTATGGCTACACCTTC.

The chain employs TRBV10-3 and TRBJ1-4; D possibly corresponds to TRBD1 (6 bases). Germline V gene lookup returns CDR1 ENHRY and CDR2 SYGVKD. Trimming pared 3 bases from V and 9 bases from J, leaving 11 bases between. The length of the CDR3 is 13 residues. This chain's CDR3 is CAISEQDSQKLFF. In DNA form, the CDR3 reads TGTGCCATCAGTGAACAGGACAGCCAAAAACTGTTTTTT.

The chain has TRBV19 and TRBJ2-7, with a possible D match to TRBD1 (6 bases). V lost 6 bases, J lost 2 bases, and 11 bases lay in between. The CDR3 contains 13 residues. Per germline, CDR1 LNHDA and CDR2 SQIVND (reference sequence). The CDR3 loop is CASSLTGTYEQYF. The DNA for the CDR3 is TGTGCCAGTAGCCTTACAGGGACCTACGAGCAGTACTTC.

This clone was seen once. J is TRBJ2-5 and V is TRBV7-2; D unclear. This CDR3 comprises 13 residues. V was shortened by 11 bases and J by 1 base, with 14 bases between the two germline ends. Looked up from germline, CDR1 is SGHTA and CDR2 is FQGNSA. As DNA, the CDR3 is TGTGCCTCCTCCATCGCTTTCCAAGAGACCCAGTACTTC. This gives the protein CASSIAFQETQYF.

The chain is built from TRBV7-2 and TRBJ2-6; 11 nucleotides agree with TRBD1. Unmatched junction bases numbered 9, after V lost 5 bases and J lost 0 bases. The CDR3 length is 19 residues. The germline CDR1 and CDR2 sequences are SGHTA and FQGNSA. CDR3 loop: CASSPTGTGGTSGANVLTF. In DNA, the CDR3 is TGTGCCAGCAGCCCAACCGGGACAGGGGGTACCTCTGGGGCCAACGTCCTGACTTTC.

CDR3 nucleotides: TGTGCCTCCACCCCTGCAGGGGCCTACGAGCAGTACTTC. Translating it yields CASTPAGAYEQYF. This chain uses TRBV27 with TRBJ2-7; perhaps TRBD1 as D (6 bases). CDR1 MNHEY and CDR2 SMNVEV come from the germline V gene (reference sequence). Trimming stripped 11 bases from V and 2 bases from J, with 16 bases between. CDR3 length: 13 residues.

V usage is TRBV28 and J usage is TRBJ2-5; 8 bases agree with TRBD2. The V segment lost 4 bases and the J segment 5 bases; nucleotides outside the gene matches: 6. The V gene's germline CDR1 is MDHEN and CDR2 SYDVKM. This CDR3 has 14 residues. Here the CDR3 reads CASSSRGGRETQYF. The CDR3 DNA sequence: TGTGCCAGCAGTTCCCGGGGGGGTCGGGAGACCCAGTACTTC. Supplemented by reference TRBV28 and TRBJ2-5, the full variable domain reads DVKVTQSSRYLVKRTGEKVFLECVQDMDHENMFWYRQDPGLGLRLIYFSYDVKMKEKGDIPEGYSVSREKKERFSLILESASTNQTSMYLCASSSRGGRETQYFGPGTRLLVL.

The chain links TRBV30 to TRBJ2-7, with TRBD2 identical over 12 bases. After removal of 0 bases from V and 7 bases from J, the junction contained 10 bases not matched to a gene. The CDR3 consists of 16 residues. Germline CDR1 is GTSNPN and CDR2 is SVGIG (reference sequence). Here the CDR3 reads CAWSVRASGRGWEQYF. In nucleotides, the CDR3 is TGTGCCTGGAGTGTACGGGCTAGCGGGAGGGGATGGGAGCAGTACTTC.

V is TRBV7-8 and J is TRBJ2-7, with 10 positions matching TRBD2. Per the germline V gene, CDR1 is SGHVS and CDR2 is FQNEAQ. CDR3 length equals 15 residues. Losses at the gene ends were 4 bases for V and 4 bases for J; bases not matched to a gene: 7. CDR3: CASSYRTSGPYEQYF. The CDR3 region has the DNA TGTGCCAGCAGCTATCGGACTAGCGGACCTTACGAGCAGTACTTC.